The next 2 T cell receptor beta chains were all read from a single sample in a study of CD8 T cells in Susac syndrome. cDNA came from roughly 0.53 to 1 ug RNA primed by random hexamers. Each CDR3 protein is one row after TCRdb ran MiXCR on the immunoSEQ multiplex PCR reads. This sample has 84,000 or so distinct CDR3 sequences; 94% occur once, and the top ten carry less than 0.95%. The source material was CD8+ T cells from PBMCs. Receptor source: a human donor with Susac syndrome.

The count of this clonotype is one. The J gene is TRBJ1-4, the V gene TRBV29-1, with D uncertain. Per germline, CDR1 SQVTM and CDR2 ANQGSEA. Trimming pared 8 bases from V and 2 bases from J, leaving 6 bases between. The CDR3 is made up of 11 amino acids. CDR3 loop: CSTRTNEKLFF. The CDR3 DNA reads TGCAGCACCCGGACTAATGAAAAACTGTTTTTT.

The chain joins TRBV19 to TRBJ2-3; D is unresolved. CDR1 and CDR2 (germline): LNHDA, SQIVND (reference sequence). This CDR3 has 13 residues. Trimming cost V 7 bases and J 0 bases, with 8 bases left between them. CDR3 residues: CASTSRSTDTQYF. The CDR3 DNA is TGTGCCAGTACATCTAGGAGCACAGATACGCAGTATTTT.